The TCR beta chain under discussion was sequenced for a study of OX40 agonist ivuxolimab in advanced cancers. CDR3 length: 15 amino acids. V was pared by 6 bases and J by 4 bases, with 19 bases between. The germline V gene encodes CDR1 SGHTS and CDR2 YDEGEE. The data were produced by immunoSEQ multiplex PCR, yet TCRdb's version contains in-frame clones alone and is incomplete. The sample consists of about 70,000 clones, around 80% of them appearing once. The sequences come from CD4+ or CD8+ T cells sorted from blood, collected in a trial of the OX40 agonist ivuxolimab. This sequence joins TRBV5-8 and TRBJ1-1; a possible D gene is TRBD1 (5 bases). The source is an adult with an advanced solid tumor such as melanoma, head and neck, liver or kidney cancer. The CDR3 DNA reads TGTGCCAGCACCGTGAGTGGGGCTGGGGCCACTGAAGCTTTCTTT. This translates into CASTVSGAGATEAFF.